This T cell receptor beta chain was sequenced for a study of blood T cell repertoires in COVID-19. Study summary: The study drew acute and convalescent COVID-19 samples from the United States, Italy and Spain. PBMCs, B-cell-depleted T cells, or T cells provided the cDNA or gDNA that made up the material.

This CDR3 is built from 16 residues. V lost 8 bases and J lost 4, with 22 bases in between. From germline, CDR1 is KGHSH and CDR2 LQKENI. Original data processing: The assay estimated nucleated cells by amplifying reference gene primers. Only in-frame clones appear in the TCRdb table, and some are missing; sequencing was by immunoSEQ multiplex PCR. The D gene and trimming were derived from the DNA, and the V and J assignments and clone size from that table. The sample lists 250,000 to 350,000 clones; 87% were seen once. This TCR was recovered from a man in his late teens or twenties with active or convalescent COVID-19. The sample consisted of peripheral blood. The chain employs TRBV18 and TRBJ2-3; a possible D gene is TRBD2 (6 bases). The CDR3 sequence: CASNLGGSGDSDTQYF. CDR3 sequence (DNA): TGTGCCAGCAACCTCGGGGGTAGCGGTGATTCAGATACGCAGTATTTT.